The 23 T cell receptor beta chains presented below share a single source sample, sequenced in a study of shared clonotypes between healthy human individuals. Repertoires were generated with immunoSEQ multiplex PCR, while TCRdb's copy carries only in-frame clones and drops some. The table includes about 1.1 million clones, approximately 80% detected once. The sample taken for sequencing was memory CD4+ T cells from PBMCs. The subset: CD45RA-negative fraction. The source is a man aged 18 to 30 in good health. Some clones in this sample may be carry-over from other donors' samples.

The CDR3 loop reads CASSYYFSRENTEAFF. In DNA form, the CDR3 reads TGTGCCAGCAGTTACTATTTTTCGAGGGAGAACACTGAAGCTTTCTTT. The V gene is TRBV6-5, the J gene TRBJ1-1; D call uncertain. This CDR3 has 16 residues. Germline V gene sequence: CDR1 MNHEY, CDR2 SVGAGI. The ends were cut back, 1 base at V and 1 base at J, with 13 bases in the middle.

This clone was recorded a few times. The V call is TRBV29-1, the J call TRBJ1-2; D is uncertain. The CDR3 contains 11 residues. CDR1 SQVTM and CDR2 ANQGSEA come from the germline V gene. V was shortened by 7 bases and J by 1 base, with 7 bases between the two germline ends. CDR3 amino acids: CSASDNYGYTF. CDR3 coding DNA: TGCAGCGCGTCGGATAACTATGGCTACACCTTC.

V gene TRBV5-1 combines with J gene TRBJ2-5, with TRBD2 matching over 12 bases. Germline V gene sequence: CDR1 SGHRS, CDR2 YFSETQ. Trimming cost V 4 bases and J 0 bases; bases outside gene matches: 4. CDR3 length: 16 amino acids. The CDR3: CASSTGLAGNQETQYF. CDR3 in DNA: TGCGCCAGCAGCACCGGACTAGCGGGGAACCAAGAGACCCAGTACTTC.

This clone has only a few counts. The chain is built from TRBV2 and TRBJ2-1; tentatively, D is TRBD2 (5 bases). This CDR3 region has 16 residues. Germline CDR1 SNHLY, CDR2 FYNNEI. V was clipped by 6 bases and J by 1 base, with 16 bases between them. The CDR3 here is CASSSRAPGSYNEQFF. The DNA of the CDR3 is TGTGCCAGCAGCTCCCGGGCCCCGGGGTCCTACAATGAGCAGTTCTTC.

The chain couples TRBV7-2 to TRBJ2-7; 10 bases are shared with TRBD1. This CDR3 comprises 15 residues. V shed 1 base, J shed 3 bases, and the junction held 3 bases outside the gene matches. Germline CDR1 reads SGHTA; CDR2 reads FQGNSA. The CDR3 loop reads CASSLGDRGFYEQYF. Here the CDR3 DNA reads TGTGCCAGCAGCTTAGGGGACAGGGGATTCTACGAGCAGTACTTC. Together with reference TRBV7-2 and TRBJ2-7, the CDR3 gives the full variable domain: GAGVSQSPSNKVTEKGKDVELRCDPISGHTALYWYRQSLGQGLEFLIYFQGNSAPDKSGLPSDRFSAERTGGSVSTLTIQRTQQEDSAVYLCASSLGDRGFYEQYFGPGTRLTVT.

This clone has a single count. The chain links TRBV10-2 to TRBJ2-7; D unclear. Trimming took off 7 bases at V and 5 bases at J, with 12 bases between the two ends. The CDR3 length is 12 residues. The V gene's germline CDR1 is WSHSY and CDR2 SAAADI. The CDR3 DNA reads TGCGCCAGCAAAAGGTGGAACGACGAGCAGTACTTC. Translation: CASKRWNDEQYF.

The chain uses TRBV4-2 and TRBJ2-2; 7 nucleotides line up with TRBD1. J was trimmed by 6 bases and V by 5 bases; bases with no gene match: 15. Germline-derived CDR1 and CDR2 are LGHNA and YNFKEQ. This CDR3 is 17 amino acids long. CDR3 loop: CASSTRPTGELAGELFF. CDR3 in DNA: TGTGCCAGCAGCACCCGACCTACAGGGGAGTTGGCCGGGGAGCTGTTTTTT.

In its sample, this clone was seen a few times. The chain employs TRBV2 and TRBJ2-5, with D perhaps TRBD2 (6 bases). V was clipped by 6 bases and J by 7 bases, with 18 bases between them. Per germline, CDR1 SNHLY and CDR2 FYNNEI. The CDR3 runs to 14 residues. The CDR3 DNA sequence: TGTGCCAGCAGCCCGAGGGGACTCTCGGCGACCCAGTACTTC. Its protein product is CASSPRGLSATQYF.

Ten or more counts support this clone. This CDR3 is CASSFPGTAKETQYF. In DNA form, the CDR3 reads TGCGCCAGCAGCTTCCCTGGGACAGCTAAAGAGACCCAGTACTTC. The chain employs TRBV5-1 and TRBJ2-5, with 7 bases fitting TRBD1. Looked up from germline, CDR1 is SGHRS and CDR2 is YFSETQ. The CDR3 spans 15 residues. After removal of 2 bases from V and 3 bases from J, the junction contained 7 bases not matched to a gene. Combining the CDR3 with reference TRBV5-1 and TRBJ2-5 gives the whole variable domain KAGVTQTPRYLIKTRGQQVTLSCSPISGHRSVSWYQQTPGQGLQFLFEYFSETQRNKGNFPGRFSGRQFSNSRSEMNVSTLELGDSALYLCASSFPGTAKETQYFGPGTRLLVL.

The chain employs TRBV7-9 and TRBJ2-5; 7 bases match TRBD2. The germline V gene encodes CDR1 SEHNR and CDR2 FQNEAQ (reference sequence). J was trimmed by 4 bases and V by 6 bases; bases with no gene match: 5. The CDR3 runs 13 residues. The CDR3 loop is CASSYTGGETQYF. The CDR3 DNA sequence: TGTGCCAGCAGTTATACGGGGGGAGAGACCCAGTACTTC.

This clone was seen a handful of times. The chain has TRBV2 and TRBJ2-5; TRBD1 matches 9 bases. The V gene end was trimmed by 7 bases and the J gene end by 0 bases; junction bases not matched to a gene: 6. The CDR3 covers 15 residues. Germline CDR1 is SNHLY and CDR2 is FYNNEI. The CDR3 loop reads CASTSGTGYQETQYF. In DNA, the CDR3 is TGTGCCAGCACCTCCGGGACAGGGTACCAAGAGACCCAGTACTTC.

This chain connects TRBV28 to TRBJ2-5; TRBD2 matches at 7 bases. CDR1 MDHEN and CDR2 SYDVKM come from the germline V gene. After removal of 8 bases from V and 1 base from J, the junction contained 4 bases not matched to a gene. This CDR3 has 13 amino acids. CDR3 nucleotides: TGTGCCAGCCGTACTAGCGTCCAAGAGACCCAGTACTTC. Translated: CASRTSVQETQYF.

The V gene is TRBV5-1, the J gene TRBJ2-3; D is possibly TRBD1 or TRBD2 (5 bases each). There are 15 residues in the CDR3. CDR1 is SGHRS, CDR2 YFSETQ, per germline. V was clipped by 0 bases and J by 6 bases, with 14 bases between them. The CDR3 spells CASSLEGPTVDTQYF. The DNA for the CDR3 is TGCGCCAGCAGCTTGGAGGGACCGACCGTCGATACGCAGTATTTT.

The chain links TRBV29-1 to TRBJ2-7; no firm D call. Germline V gene lookup returns CDR1 SQVTM and CDR2 ANQGSEA. CDR3 length: 13 residues. Deletions cut 0 bases from V and 6 bases from J, with 12 bases between. The CDR3: CSVEETEGGEQYF. CDR3 bases: TGCAGCGTTGAAGAAACTGAAGGTGGCGAGCAGTACTTC.

The chain is built from TRBV12-5 and TRBJ1-2, with D unclear. Trimming cost V 4 bases and J 1 base, with 10 bases left between them. This CDR3 contains 14 residues. Germline V gives CDR1 LGHNT, CDR2 FRNRAP. CDR3 amino acids: CASGSGRNNYGYTF. In DNA, the CDR3 is TGTGCTAGTGGTTCGGGGAGAAATAACTATGGCTACACCTTC.

Note on this clone: A far larger clone lies a single base away; this is likely a read error. This sequence joins TRBV29-1 and TRBJ1-1, with 10 positions matching TRBD1. After removal of 7 bases from V and 7 bases from J, the junction contained 9 bases not matched to a gene. Germline assignment: CDR1 SQVTM and CDR2 ANQGSEA. The CDR3 runs to 13 residues. In nucleotides, the CDR3 is TGCAGCGGGGGACAGGGGAGGGACAATGAAGCTTTCTTT. Translating it yields CSGGQGRDNEAFF.

The chain joins TRBV2 to TRBJ2-6; D remains ambiguous. Trimming cost V 4 bases and J 0 bases, with 4 bases left between them. Germline CDR1 reads SNHLY; CDR2 reads FYNNEI. This CDR3 has 14 amino acids. The CDR3 loop reads CASSGDSGANVLTF. DNA of the CDR3: TGTGCCAGCAGTGGGGACTCTGGGGCCAACGTCCTGACTTTC.

This clone was counted only a few times. V gene TRBV2 combines with J gene TRBJ1-2; 7 nucleotides agree with TRBD1. Per germline, CDR1 SNHLY and CDR2 FYNNEI. The V segment lost 5 bases and the J segment 6 bases; nucleotides outside the gene matches: 9. The CDR3 is 14 amino acids. The CDR3 sequence: CASSQTGPSNGYTF. The CDR3 DNA sequence: TGTGCCAGCAGTCAGACAGGGCCCAGTAATGGCTACACCTTC.

The chain couples TRBV11-2 to TRBJ2-5, with 8 bases that match TRBD2. The CDR3 extends over 14 amino acids. The junction had 14 bases not matched to a gene; V was cut back by 4 bases and J by 13 bases. Germline CDR1 SGHAT, CDR2 FQNNGV. CDR3 residues: CASSSWSSGGPGYF. The CDR3 nucleotides are TGTGCCAGCAGCTCCTGGTCCTCGGGAGGGCCAGGGTACTTC.

V usage is TRBV13 and J usage is TRBJ2-6; no firm D call. There are 15 residues in the CDR3. CDR1 and CDR2 (germline): PRHDT, FYEKMQ (reference sequence). V was trimmed by 5 bases and J by 0 bases, leaving 8 bases between them. The CDR3: CASSHRPSGANVLTF. Written as DNA, the CDR3 is TGTGCCAGCAGCCACCGACCCTCTGGGGCCAACGTCCTGACTTTC. The whole variable domain, remainder taken from reference TRBV13 and TRBJ2-6, is AAGVIQSPRHLIKEKRETATLKCYPIPRHDTVYWYQQGPGQDPQFLISFYEKMQSDKGSIPDRFSAQQFSDYHSELNMSSLELGDSALYFCASSHRPSGANVLTFGAGSRLTVL.

This sequence joins TRBV5-4 and TRBJ1-3, with D unclear. Germline loops: CDR1 SGHNT, CDR2 YYREEE (reference sequence). The CDR3 runs 15 residues. Trimming stripped 5 bases from V and 2 bases from J, with 14 bases between. This CDR3 is CASRPGGETGNTIYF. CDR3 bases: TGTGCCAGCAGACCCGGCGGGGAAACTGGAAACACCATATATTTT.

This sequence joins TRBV28 and TRBJ2-5; D is perhaps TRBD1 or TRBD2 (5 bases each). The CDR3 length is 12 residues. V was clipped by 7 bases and J by 6 bases, with 12 bases between them. Germline values: CDR1 MDHEN, CDR2 SYDVKM. The CDR3 DNA reads as TGTGCCAGCACCTCCGAGGGGAAGACCCAGTACTTC. Translated, it gives CASTSEGKTQYF.

This chain connects TRBV7-9 to TRBJ2-7; D not certain. CDR3 size: 14 residues. Germline V gene sequence: CDR1 SEHNR, CDR2 FQNEAQ (reference sequence). Trimming stripped 3 bases from V and 0 bases from J, with 9 bases between. The CDR3 bases are TGTGCCAGCAGCTTTCCGGTTAGCTCCTACGAGCAGTACTTC. The encoded protein is CASSFPVSSYEQYF. Together with reference TRBV7-9 and TRBJ2-7, the CDR3 gives the full variable domain: DTGVSQNPRHKITKRGQNVTFRCDPISEHNRLYWYRQTLGQGPEFLTYFQNEAQLEKSRLLSDRFSAERPKGSFSTLEIQRTEQGDSAMYLCASSFPVSSYEQYFGPGTRLTVT.